Each of the 4 T cell receptor beta chains below was sequenced from the same sample in a study of CD8 T cells in Susac syndrome. Random-hexamer reverse transcription was applied to about 0.5 to 1 ug RNA. TCRdb itself ran the immunoSEQ multiplex PCR reads through MiXCR, one entry per CDR3 protein. The data show about 430,000 distinct CDR3 sequences, with more than 80% seen just once and approximately 0.12% held by the top ten. The material sequenced was CD8+ T cells from PBMCs. These receptors originate from a human donor with multiple sclerosis.

This chain joins TRBV5-6 and TRBJ2-7; D remains unclear. From germline, CDR1 is SGHDT and CDR2 YYEEEE. Trimming shortened V by 2 bases and J by 4 bases, and 19 bases separated the two germline ends. The CDR3 is 16 amino acids. The CDR3 loop is CASSFSSGSAHYEQYF. The CDR3 DNA sequence: TGTGCCAGCAGCTTCTCGTCCGGCTCAGCCCATTACGAGCAGTACTTC.

This clonotype came up once. J is TRBJ1-5 and V is TRBV19; tentatively, D is TRBD1 (5 bases). The germline V gene has CDR1 LNHDA and CDR2 SQIVND (reference sequence). The CDR3 totals 14 residues. Trimming shortened V by 8 bases and J by 4 bases, and 15 bases separated the two germline ends. The DNA of the CDR3 is TGTGCCAGTGGGGGGTCGGGTCAAAATCAGCCCCAGCATTTT. It codes for CASGGSGQNQPQHF.

This clonotype was detected once. The V and J genes are TRBV4-1 and TRBJ2-1; TRBD2 is a possible D gene (5 bases). CDR3 size: 13 residues. CDR1 MGHRA and CDR2 YSYEKL come from the germline V gene. The V gene lost 1 base and the J gene lost 8 bases, with 9 bases spanning the gap. The CDR3 loop reads CASSQVLAYEQFF. The CDR3 nucleotides are TGCGCCAGCAGCCAAGTGCTAGCCTATGAGCAGTTCTTC.

V and J are TRBV19 and TRBJ1-5; TRBD1 matches at 8 bases. The length of the CDR3 is 13 residues. CDR1 LNHDA and CDR2 SQIVND come from the germline V gene (reference sequence). V lost 7 bases, J lost 6 bases, and 5 bases stayed unmatched. CDR3 loop: CASNPDRAQPQHF. The CDR3 coding sequence is TGTGCCAGTAACCCGGACAGGGCTCAGCCCCAGCATTTT.